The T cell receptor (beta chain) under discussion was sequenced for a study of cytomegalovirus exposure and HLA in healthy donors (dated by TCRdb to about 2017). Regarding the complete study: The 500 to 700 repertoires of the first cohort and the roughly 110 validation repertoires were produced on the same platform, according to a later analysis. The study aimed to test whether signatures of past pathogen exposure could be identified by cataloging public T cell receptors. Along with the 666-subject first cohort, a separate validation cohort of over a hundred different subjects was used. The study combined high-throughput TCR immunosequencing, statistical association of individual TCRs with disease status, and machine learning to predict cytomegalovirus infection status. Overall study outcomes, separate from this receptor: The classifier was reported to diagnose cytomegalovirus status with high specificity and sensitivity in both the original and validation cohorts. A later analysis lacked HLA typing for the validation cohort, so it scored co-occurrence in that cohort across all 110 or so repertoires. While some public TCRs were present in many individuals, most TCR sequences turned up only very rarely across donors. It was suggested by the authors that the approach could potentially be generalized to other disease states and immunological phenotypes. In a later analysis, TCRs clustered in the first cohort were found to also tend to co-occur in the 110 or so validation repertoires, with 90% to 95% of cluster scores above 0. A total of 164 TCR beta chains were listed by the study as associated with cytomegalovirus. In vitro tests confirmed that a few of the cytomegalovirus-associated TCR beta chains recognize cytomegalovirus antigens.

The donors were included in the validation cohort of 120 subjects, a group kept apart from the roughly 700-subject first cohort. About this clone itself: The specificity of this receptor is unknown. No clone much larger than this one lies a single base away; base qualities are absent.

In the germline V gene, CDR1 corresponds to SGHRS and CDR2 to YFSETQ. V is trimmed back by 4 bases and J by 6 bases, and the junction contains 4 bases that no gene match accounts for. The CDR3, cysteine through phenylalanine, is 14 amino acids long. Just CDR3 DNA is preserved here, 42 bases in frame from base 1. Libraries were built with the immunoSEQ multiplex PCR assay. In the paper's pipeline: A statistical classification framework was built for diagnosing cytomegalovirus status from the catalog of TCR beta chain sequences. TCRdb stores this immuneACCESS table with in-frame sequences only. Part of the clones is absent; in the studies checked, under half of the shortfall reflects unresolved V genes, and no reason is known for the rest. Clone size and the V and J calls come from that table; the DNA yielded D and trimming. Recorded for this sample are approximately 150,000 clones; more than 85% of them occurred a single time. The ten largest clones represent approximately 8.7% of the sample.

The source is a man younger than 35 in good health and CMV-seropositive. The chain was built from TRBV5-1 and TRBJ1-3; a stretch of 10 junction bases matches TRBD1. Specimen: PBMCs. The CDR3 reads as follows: CASSGGTGANTIYF. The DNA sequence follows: TGCGCCAGCAGCGGAGGGACAGGGGCAAACACCATATATTTT.